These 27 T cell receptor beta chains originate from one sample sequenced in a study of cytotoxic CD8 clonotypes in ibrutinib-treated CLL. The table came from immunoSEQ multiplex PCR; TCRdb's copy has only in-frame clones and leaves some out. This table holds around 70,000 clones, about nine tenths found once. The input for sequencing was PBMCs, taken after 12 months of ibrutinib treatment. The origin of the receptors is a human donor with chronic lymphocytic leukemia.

CDR3: CASSPQAGVHRNTEAFF. In DNA, the CDR3 is TGTGCCAGCTCACCACAGGCGGGAGTTCACAGGAACACTGAAGCTTTCTTT. This chain uses TRBV18 with TRBJ1-1; D remains ambiguous. Trimming pared 1 base from V and 1 base from J, leaving 16 bases between. From germline, CDR1 is KGHSH and CDR2 LQKENI. The CDR3 is made up of 17 amino acids.

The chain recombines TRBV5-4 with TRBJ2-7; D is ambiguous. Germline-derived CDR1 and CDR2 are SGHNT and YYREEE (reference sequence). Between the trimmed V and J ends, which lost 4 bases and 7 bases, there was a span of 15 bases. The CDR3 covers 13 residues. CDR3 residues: CASSTDPHLEQYF. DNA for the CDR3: TGTGCCAGCAGCACGGACCCTCATTTGGAGCAGTACTTC. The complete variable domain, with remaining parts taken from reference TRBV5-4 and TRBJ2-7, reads ETGVTQSPTHLIKTRGQQVTLRCSSQSGHNTVSWYQQALGQGPQFIFQYYREEENGRGNFPPRFSGLQFPNYSSELNVNALELDDSALYLCASSTDPHLEQYFGPGTRLTVT.

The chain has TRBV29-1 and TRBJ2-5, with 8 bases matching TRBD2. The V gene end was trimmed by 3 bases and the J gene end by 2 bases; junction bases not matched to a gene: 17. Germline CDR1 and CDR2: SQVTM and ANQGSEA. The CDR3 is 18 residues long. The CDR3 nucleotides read TGCAGCGTTGACGGACTAGCCAAGATTGGGGGATCACAAGAGACCCAGTACTTC. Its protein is CSVDGLAKIGGSQETQYF.

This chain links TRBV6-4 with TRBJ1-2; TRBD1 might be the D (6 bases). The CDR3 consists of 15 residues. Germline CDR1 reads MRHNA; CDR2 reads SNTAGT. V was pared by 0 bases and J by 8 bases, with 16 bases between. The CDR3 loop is CASSDSPPATGGYTF. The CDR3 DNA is TGTGCCAGCAGTGACTCACCGCCTGCTACAGGGGGCTACACCTTC.

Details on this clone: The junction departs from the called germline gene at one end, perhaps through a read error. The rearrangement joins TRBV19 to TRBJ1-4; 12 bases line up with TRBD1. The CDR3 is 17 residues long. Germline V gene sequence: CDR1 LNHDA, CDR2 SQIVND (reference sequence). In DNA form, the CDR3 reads TGTGCCAGTAGTACGGGACAGGGGGCTTCAACAAATGAAAAACTGTTTTTT. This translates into CASSTGQGASTNEKLFF.

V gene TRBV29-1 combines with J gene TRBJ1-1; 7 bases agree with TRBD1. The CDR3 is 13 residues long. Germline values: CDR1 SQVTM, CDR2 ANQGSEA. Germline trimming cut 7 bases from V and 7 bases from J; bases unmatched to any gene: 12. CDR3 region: CSGKSRDRVEAFF. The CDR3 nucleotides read TGCAGCGGGAAGTCCCGGGACAGAGTTGAAGCTTTCTTT.

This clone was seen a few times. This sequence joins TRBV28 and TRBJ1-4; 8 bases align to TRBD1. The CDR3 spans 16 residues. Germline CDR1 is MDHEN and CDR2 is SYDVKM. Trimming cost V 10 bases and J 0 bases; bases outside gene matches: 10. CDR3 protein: CATVTGEPATNEKLFF. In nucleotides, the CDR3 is TGTGCCACCGTGACAGGGGAACCTGCAACTAATGAAAAACTGTTTTTT.

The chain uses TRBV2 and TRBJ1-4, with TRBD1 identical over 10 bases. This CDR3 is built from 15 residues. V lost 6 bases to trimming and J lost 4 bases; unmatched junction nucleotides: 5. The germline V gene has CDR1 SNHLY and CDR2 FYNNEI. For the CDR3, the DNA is TGTGCCAGCAGCTACGGGACAGGGGTTAATGAAAAACTGTTTTTT. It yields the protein CASSYGTGVNEKLFF.

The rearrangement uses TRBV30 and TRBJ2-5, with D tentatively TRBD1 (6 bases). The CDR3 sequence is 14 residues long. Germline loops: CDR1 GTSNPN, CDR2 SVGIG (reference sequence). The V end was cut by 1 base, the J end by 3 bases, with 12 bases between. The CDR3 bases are TGTGCCTGGAGTGACCTGGGGGCGGAAGAGACCCAGTACTTC. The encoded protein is CAWSDLGAEETQYF.

Here the CDR3 reads CAISAAPPEGEQYF. CDR3 coding DNA: TGTGCCATCAGTGCCGCCCCTCCGGAAGGCGAGCAGTACTTC. This chain connects TRBV10-3 to TRBJ2-7; D is ambiguous. CDR1 is ENHRY and CDR2 is SYGVKD in the germline V gene. This CDR3 is built from 14 residues. V lost 4 bases to trimming and J lost 6 bases, with 16 bases between them.

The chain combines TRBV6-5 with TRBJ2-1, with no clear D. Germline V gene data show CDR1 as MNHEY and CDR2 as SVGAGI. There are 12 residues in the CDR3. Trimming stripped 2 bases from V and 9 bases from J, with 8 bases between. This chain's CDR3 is CASSYVIGEQFF. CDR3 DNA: TGTGCCAGCAGTTACGTTATCGGTGAGCAGTTCTTC.

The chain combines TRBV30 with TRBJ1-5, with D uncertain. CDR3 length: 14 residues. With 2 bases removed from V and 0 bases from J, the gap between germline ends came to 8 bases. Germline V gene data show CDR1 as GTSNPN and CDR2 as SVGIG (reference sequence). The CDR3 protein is CAWSWSDSNQPQHF. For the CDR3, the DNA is TGTGCCTGGAGTTGGAGCGATAGCAATCAGCCCCAGCATTTT.

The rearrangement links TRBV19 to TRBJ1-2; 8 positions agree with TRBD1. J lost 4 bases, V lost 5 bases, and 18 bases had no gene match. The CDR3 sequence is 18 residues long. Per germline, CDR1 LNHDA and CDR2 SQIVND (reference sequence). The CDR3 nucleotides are TGTGCCAGTAGTTCACTCGGACAGGGAAAAGCACCTCTCTATGGCTACACCTTC. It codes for CASSSLGQGKAPLYGYTF.

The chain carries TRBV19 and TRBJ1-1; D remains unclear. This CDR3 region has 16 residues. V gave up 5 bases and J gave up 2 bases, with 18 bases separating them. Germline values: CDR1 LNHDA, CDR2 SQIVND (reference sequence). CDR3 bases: TGTGCCAGTAGTTCAAACACGAAGGGCAGCAACACTGAAGCTTTCTTT. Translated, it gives CASSSNTKGSNTEAFF.

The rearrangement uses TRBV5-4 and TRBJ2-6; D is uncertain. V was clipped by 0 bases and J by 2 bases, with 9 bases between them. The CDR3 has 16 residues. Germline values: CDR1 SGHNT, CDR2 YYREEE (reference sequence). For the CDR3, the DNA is TGTGCCAGCAGCTTGGGGGGTGCGACTGGGGCCAACGTCCTGACTTTC. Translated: CASSLGGATGANVLTF.

The DNA of the CDR3 is TGTGCCAGCAGCTTATCTGAGGACAGACTTTCCTACGAGCAGTACTTC. Its protein product is CASSLSEDRLSYEQYF. The chain carries TRBV11-2 and TRBJ2-7; D perhaps matches TRBD1 (6 bases). CDR1 is SGHAT, CDR2 FQNNGV, per germline. CDR3 length: 16 amino acids. Trimming took 2 bases from V and 1 from J, leaving 15 bases between them.

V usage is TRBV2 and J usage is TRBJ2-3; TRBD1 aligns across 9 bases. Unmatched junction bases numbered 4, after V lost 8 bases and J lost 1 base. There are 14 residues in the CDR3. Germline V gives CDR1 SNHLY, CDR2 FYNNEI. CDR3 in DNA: TGTGCCAGCCGGGACAGGGATCGCACAGATACGCAGTATTTT. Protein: CASRDRDRTDTQYF.

The CDR3 reads CASSLGGTYGYTF. The DNA of the CDR3 is TGTGCCAGCAGCTTAGGCGGAACCTATGGCTACACCTTC. This chain connects TRBV7-2 to TRBJ1-2; no definite D call. The CDR3 runs to 13 residues. CDR1 is SGHTA and CDR2 is FQGNSA in the germline V gene. The V end was cut by 1 base, the J end by 4 bases, with 7 bases between.

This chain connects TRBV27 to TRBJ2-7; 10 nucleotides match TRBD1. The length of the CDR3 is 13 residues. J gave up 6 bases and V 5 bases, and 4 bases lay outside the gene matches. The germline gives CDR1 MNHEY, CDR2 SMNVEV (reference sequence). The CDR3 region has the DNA TGTGCCAGCAGTGGGACAGGGGTGGGCGAGCAGTACTTC. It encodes CASSGTGVGEQYF.

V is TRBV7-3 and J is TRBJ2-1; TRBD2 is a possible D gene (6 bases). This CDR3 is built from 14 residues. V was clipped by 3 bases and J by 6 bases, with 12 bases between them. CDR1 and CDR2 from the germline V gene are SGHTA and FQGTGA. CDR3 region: CASSFSGTSNEQFF. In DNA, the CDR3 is TGTGCCAGCAGCTTTAGCGGAACCTCCAATGAGCAGTTCTTC.

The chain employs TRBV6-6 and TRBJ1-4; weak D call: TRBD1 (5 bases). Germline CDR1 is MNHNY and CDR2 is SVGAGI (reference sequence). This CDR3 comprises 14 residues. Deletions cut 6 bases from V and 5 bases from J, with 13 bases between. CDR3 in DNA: TGTGCCAGCAGAAGCCAGGGCATAAATGAAAAACTGTTTTTT. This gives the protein CASRSQGINEKLFF.

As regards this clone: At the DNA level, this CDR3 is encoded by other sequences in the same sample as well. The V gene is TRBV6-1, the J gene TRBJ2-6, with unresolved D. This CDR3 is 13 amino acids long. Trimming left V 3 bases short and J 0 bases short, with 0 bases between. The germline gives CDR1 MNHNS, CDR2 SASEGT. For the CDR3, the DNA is TGTGCCAGCAGTGACTCTGGGGCCAACGTCCTGACTTTC. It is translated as CASSDSGANVLTF.

The DNA of the CDR3 is TGTGCCAGCAGCTTAGAAGTATCGGCTAGCACAGATACGCAGTATTTT. This gives the protein CASSLEVSASTDTQYF. The rearrangement uses TRBV11-2 and TRBJ2-3; no clear D. V was pared by 0 bases and J by 0 bases, with 10 bases between. This CDR3 comprises 16 residues. Germline CDR1 and CDR2: SGHAT and FQNNGV. Full variable domain (remainder filled in from reference TRBV11-2 and TRBJ2-3): EAGVAQSPRYKIIEKRQSVAFWCNPISGHATLYWYQQILGQGPKLLIQFQNNGVVDDSQLPKDRFSAERLKGVDSTLKIQPAKLEDSAVYLCASSLEVSASTDTQYFGPGTRLTVL.

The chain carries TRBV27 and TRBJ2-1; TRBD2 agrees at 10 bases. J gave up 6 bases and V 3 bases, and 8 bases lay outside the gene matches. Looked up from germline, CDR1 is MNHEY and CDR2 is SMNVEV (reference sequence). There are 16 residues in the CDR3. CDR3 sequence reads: CASSFPSSGGSNEQFF. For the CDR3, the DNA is TGTGCCAGCAGTTTCCCTTCTAGCGGGGGTAGCAATGAGCAGTTCTTC.

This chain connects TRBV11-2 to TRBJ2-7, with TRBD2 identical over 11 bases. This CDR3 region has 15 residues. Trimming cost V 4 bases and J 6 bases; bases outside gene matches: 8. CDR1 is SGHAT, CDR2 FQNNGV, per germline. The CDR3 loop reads CASSSLAGVLLEQYF. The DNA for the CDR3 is TGTGCCAGCAGCTCACTAGCGGGAGTCCTTCTCGAGCAGTACTTC.

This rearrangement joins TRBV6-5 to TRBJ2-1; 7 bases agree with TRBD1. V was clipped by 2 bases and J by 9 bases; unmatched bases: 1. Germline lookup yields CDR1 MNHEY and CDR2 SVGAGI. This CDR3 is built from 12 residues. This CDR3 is CASSYDRVEQFF. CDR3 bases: TGTGCCAGCAGTTACGACAGGGTTGAGCAGTTCTTC.

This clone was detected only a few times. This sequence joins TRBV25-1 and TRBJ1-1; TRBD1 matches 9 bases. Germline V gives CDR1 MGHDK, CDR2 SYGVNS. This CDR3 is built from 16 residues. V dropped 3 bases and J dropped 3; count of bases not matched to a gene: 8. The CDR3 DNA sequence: TGTGCCAGCAGTGACACACGGACAGGGGCTTACACTGAAGCTTTCTTT. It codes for CASSDTRTGAYTEAFF.